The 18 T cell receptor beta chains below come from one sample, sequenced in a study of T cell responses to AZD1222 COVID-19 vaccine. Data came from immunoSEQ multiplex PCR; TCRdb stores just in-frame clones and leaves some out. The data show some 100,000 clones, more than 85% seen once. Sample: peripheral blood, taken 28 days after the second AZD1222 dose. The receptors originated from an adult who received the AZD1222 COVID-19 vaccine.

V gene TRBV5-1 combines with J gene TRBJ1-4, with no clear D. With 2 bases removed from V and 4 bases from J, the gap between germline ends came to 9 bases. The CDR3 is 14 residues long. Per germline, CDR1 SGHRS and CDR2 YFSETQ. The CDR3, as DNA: TGCGCCAGCAGCTTTCAGGCTGATAATGAAAAACTGTTTTTT. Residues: CASSFQADNEKLFF.

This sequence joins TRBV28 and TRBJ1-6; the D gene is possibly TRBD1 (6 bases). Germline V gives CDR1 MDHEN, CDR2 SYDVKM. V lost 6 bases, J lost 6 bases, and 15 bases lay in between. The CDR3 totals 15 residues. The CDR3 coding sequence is TGTGCCAGCAGGGACAGCCGAGGGGGTAATTCACCCCTCCACTTT. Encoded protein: CASRDSRGGNSPLHF.

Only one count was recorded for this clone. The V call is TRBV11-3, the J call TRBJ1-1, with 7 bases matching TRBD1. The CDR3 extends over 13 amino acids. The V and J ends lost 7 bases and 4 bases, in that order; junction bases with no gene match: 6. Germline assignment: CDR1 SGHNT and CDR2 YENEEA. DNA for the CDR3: TGTGCCAGCAAAAAACAGGGGTCCACTGAAGCTTTCTTT. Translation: CASKKQGSTEAFF.

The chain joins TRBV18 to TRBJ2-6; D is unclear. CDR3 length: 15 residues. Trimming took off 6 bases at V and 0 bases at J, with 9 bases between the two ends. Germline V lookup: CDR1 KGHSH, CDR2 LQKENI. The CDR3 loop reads CASSLGNSGANVLTF. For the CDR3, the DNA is TGTGCCAGCTCCCTTGGGAACTCTGGGGCCAACGTCCTGACTTTC.

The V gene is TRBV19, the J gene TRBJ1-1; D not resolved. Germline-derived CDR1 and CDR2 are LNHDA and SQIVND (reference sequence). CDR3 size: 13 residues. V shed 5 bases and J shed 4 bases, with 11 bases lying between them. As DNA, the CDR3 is TGTGCCAGTAGTTTATACTCTGGCACTGAAGCTTTCTTT. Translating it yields CASSLYSGTEAFF.

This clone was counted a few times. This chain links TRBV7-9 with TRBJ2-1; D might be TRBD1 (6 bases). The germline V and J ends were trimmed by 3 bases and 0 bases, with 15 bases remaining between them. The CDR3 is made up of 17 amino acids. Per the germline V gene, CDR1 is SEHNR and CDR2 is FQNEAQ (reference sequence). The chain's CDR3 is CASSLGQTGISYNEQFF. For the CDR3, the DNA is TGTGCCAGCAGCTTGGGCCAGACAGGCATCTCCTACAATGAGCAGTTCTTC.

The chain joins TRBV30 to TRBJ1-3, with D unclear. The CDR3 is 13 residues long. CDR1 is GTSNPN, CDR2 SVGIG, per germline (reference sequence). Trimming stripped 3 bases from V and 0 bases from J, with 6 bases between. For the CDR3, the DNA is TGTGCCTGGAGCCGCTACTCTGGAAACACCATATATTTT. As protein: CAWSRYSGNTIYF.

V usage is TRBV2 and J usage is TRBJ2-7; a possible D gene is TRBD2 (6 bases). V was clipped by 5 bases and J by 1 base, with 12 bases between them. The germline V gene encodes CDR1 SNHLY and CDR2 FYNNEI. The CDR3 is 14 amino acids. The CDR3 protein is CASSRGRGSYEQYF. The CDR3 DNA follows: TGTGCCAGCAGTCGAGGCCGGGGGTCCTACGAGCAGTACTTC.

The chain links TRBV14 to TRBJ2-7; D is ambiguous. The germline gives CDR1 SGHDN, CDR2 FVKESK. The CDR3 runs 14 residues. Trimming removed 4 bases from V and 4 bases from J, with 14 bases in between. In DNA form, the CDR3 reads TGTGCCAGCAGCCGCGTACTTGGTGGATACGAGCAGTACTTC. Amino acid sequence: CASSRVLGGYEQYF.

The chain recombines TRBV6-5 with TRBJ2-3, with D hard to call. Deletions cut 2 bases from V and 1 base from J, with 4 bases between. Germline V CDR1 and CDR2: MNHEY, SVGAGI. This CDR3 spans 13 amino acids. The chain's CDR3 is CASSYKRTDTQYF. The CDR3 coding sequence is TGTGCCAGCAGTTACAAACGCACAGATACGCAGTATTTT.

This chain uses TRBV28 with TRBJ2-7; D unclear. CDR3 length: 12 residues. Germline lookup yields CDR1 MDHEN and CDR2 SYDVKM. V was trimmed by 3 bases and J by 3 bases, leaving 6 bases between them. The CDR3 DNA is TGTGCCAGCAGTTTGAACTTCTACGAGCAGTACTTC. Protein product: CASSLNFYEQYF. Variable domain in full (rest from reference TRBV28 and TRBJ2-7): DVKVTQSSRYLVKRTGEKVFLECVQDMDHENMFWYRQDPGLGLRLIYFSYDVKMKEKGDIPEGYSVSREKKERFSLILESASTNQTSMYLCASSLNFYEQYFGPGTRLTVT.

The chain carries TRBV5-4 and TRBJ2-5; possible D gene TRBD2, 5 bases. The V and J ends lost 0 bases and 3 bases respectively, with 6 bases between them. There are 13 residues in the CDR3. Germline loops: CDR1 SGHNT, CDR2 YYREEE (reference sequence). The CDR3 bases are TGTGCCAGCAGCTTGGCGGGGAAAGAGACCCAGTACTTC. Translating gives CASSLAGKETQYF.

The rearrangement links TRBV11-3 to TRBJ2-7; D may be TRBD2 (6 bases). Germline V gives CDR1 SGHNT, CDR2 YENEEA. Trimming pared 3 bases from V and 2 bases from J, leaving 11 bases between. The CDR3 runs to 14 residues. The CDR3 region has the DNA TGTGCCAGCAGCTTCCGGGACTCTACCTACGAGCAGTACTTC. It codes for CASSFRDSTYEQYF.

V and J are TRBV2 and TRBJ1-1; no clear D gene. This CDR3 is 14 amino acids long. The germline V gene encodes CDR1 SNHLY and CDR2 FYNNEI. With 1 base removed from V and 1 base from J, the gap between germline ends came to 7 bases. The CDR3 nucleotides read TGTGCCAGCAGTGAAGGGCCTTGGAACACTGAAGCTTTCTTT. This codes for CASSEGPWNTEAFF.

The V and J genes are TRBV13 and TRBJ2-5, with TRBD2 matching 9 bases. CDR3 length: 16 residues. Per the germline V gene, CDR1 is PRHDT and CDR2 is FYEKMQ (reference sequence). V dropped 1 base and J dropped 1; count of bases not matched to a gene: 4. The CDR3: CASSLAGRGGQETQYF. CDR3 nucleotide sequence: TGTGCCAGCAGCTTAGCGGGGCGGGGGGGCCAAGAGACCCAGTACTTC.

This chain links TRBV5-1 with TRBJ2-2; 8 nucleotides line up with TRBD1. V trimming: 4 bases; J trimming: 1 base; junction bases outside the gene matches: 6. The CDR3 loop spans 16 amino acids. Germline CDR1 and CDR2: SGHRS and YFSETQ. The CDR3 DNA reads TGCGCCAGCAGCCCATTGACAGGGGTGAACACCGGGGAGCTGTTTTTT. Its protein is CASSPLTGVNTGELFF.

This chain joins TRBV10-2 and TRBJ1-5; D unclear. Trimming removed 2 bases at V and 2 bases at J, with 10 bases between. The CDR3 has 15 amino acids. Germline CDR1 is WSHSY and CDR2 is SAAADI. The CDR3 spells CASSETVVGNQPQHF. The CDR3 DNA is TGCGCCAGCAGTGAGACAGTAGTGGGCAATCAGCCCCAGCATTTT.

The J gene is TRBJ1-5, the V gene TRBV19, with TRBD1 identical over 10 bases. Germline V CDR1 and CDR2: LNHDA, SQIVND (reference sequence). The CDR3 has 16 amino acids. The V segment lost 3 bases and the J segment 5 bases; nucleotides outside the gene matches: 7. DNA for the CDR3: TGTGCCAGTAGTATGGGACAGGGGAGAGCGGATCAGCCCCAGCATTTT. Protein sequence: CASSMGQGRADQPQHF.